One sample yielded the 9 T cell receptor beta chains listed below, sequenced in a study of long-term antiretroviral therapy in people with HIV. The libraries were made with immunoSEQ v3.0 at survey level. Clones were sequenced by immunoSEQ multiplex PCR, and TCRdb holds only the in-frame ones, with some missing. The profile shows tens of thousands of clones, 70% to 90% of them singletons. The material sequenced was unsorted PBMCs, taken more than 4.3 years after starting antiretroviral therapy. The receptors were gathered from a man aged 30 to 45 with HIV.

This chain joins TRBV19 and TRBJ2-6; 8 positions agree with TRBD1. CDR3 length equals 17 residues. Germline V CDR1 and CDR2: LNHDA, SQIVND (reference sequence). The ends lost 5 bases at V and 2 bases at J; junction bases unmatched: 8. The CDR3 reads CASSLTGTGAGANVLTF. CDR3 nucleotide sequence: TGTGCCAGTAGTCTAACCGGGACAGGAGCTGGGGCCAACGTCCTGACTTTC.

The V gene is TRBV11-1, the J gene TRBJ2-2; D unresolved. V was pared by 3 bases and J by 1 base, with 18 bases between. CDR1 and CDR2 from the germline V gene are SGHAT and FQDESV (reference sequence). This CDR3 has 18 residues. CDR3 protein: CASSFYPRVHQNTGELFF. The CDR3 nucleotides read TGTGCCAGCAGCTTTTACCCGCGTGTTCATCAGAACACCGGGGAGCTGTTTTTT. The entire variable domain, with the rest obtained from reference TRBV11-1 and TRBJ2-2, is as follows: EAEVAQSPRYKITEKSQAVAFWCDPISGHATLYWYRQILGQGPELLVQFQDESVVDDSQLPKDRFSAERLKGVDSTLKIQPAELGDSAMYLCASSFYPRVHQNTGELFFGEGSRLTVL.

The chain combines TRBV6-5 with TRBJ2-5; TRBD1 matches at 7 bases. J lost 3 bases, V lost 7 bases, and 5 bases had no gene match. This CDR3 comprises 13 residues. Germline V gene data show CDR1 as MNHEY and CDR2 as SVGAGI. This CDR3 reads CASTSDREETQYF. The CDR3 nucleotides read TGTGCCAGCACCTCCGACAGGGAAGAGACCCAGTACTTC.

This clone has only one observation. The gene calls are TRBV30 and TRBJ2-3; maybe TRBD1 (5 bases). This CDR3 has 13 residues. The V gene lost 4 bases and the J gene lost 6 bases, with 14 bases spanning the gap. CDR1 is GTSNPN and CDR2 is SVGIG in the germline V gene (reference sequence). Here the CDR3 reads CAWKGWSGDTQYF. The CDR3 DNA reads TGTGCCTGGAAGGGGTGGTCAGGGGATACGCAGTATTTT.

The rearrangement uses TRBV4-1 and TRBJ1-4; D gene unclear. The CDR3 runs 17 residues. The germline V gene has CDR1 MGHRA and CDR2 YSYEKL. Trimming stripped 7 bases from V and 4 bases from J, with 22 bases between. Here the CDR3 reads CASTLNPIPADNEKLFF. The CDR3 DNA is TGCGCCAGCACCCTTAATCCGATTCCCGCTGATAATGAAAAACTGTTTTTT.

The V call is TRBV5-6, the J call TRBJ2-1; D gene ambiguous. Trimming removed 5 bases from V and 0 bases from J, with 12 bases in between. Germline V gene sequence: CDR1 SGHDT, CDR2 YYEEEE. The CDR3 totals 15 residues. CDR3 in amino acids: CASSTDQSSYNEQFF. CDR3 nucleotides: TGTGCCAGCAGTACTGATCAGAGCTCCTACAATGAGCAGTTCTTC. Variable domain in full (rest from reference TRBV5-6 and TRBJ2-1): DAGVTQSPTHLIKTRGQQVTLRCSPKSGHDTVSWYQQALGQGPQFIFQYYEEEERQRGNFPDRFSGHQFPNYSSELNVNALLLGDSALYLCASSTDQSSYNEQFFGPGTRLTVL.

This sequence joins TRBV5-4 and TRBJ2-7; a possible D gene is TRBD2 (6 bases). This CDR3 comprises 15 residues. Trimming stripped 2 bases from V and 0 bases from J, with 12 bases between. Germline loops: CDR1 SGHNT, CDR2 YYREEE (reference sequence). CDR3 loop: CASSFPGLNSYEQYF. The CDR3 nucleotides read TGTGCCAGCAGCTTTCCGGGACTCAACTCCTACGAGCAGTACTTC.

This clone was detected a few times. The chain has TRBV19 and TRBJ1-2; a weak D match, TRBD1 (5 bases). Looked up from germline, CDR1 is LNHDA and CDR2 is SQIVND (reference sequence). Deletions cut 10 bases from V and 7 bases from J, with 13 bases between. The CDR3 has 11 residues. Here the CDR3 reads CAIGGRPGYTF. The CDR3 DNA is TGTGCCATTGGGGGTCGTCCTGGCTACACCTTC.

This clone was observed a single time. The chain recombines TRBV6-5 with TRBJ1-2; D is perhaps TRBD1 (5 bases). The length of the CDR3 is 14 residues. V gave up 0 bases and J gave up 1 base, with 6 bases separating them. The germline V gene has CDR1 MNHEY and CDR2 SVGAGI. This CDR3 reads CASSYSRVNYGYTF. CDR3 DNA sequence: TGTGCCAGCAGTTACTCCAGGGTTAACTATGGCTACACCTTC.